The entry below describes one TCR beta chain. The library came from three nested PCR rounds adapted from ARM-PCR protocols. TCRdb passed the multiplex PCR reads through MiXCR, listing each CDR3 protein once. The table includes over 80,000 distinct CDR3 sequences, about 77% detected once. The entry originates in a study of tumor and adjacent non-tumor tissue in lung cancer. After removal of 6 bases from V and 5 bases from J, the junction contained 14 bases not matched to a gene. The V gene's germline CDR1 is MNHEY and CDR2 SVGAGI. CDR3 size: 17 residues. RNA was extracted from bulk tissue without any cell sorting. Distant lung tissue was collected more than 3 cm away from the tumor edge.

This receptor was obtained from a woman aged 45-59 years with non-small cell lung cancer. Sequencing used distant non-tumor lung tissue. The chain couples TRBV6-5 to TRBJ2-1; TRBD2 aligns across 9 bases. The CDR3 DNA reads TGTGCCAGCAGGCACGCCTCAGGCGGGGGGGGGGACAATGAGCAGTTCTTC. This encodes CASRHASGGGGDNEQFF.